The 12 T cell receptor beta chains listed next were all sequenced from one sample in a study of shared clonotypes between healthy human individuals. Clones were read by immunoSEQ multiplex PCR, and TCRdb kept only the in-frame ones, dropping some. Here the sample spans 600,000 to 800,000 clones, over 60% being singletons. Material: memory CD4+ T cells sorted from blood. Indicated subset: CD45RA-negative fraction. These receptors were taken from a woman in her twenties or thirties in good health.

The chain uses TRBV6-1 and TRBJ2-3; 10 nucleotides line up with TRBD1. Germline V gives CDR1 MNHNS, CDR2 SASEGT. Unmatched junction bases numbered 6, after V lost 5 bases and J lost 4 bases. There are 15 residues in the CDR3. CDR3 amino acids: CASSSRTGGADTQYF. CDR3 sequence (DNA): TGTGCCAGCAGTTCTCGGACAGGGGGAGCAGATACGCAGTATTTT.

This clone has just one count. J is TRBJ1-1 and V is TRBV21-1. TRBV21-1 is assigned pseudogene status. The CDR3 runs 13 residues. This CDR3 reads CASSRTENTEAFF. The DNA of the CDR3 is TGTGCCAGCAGCCGGACCGAGAACACTGAAGCTTTCTTT.

This clone was seen only a few times. This sequence joins TRBV2 and TRBJ2-4, with a weak D call TRBD2 (6 bases). The CDR3 covers 12 residues. V was shortened by 6 bases and J by 6 bases, with 9 bases between the two germline ends. Per the germline V gene, CDR1 is SNHLY and CDR2 is FYNNEI. The CDR3 protein is CASRFGGNIQYF. Here the CDR3 DNA reads TGTGCCAGCAGATTCGGGGGAAACATTCAGTACTTC.

V and J are TRBV7-6 and TRBJ1-1; D perhaps matches TRBD1 (6 bases). This CDR3 spans 17 amino acids. Germline V gene data show CDR1 as SGHVS and CDR2 as FNYEAQ. V was clipped by 2 bases and J by 1 base, with 17 bases between them. The CDR3 nucleotides read TGTGCCAGCAGCTTACGGGGGGGCGGACCCTGGAACACTGAAGCTTTCTTT. As protein: CASSLRGGGPWNTEAFF.

V and J are TRBV11-2 and TRBJ2-7; TRBD2 agrees at 11 bases. Germline trimming cut 5 bases from V and 3 bases from J; bases unmatched to any gene: 3. CDR3 size: 14 residues. Germline loops: CDR1 SGHAT, CDR2 FQNNGV. This CDR3 reads CASSPTSGNYEQYF. The DNA for the CDR3 is TGTGCCAGCAGCCCGACTAGCGGGAACTACGAGCAGTACTTC.

The gene calls are TRBV7-9 and TRBJ2-1, with D perhaps given as TRBD1 or TRBD2 (5 bases each). V lost 6 bases and J 6 bases, leaving 15 bases between the germline ends. The germline CDR1 and CDR2 sequences are SEHNR and FQNEAQ (reference sequence). The CDR3 extends over 14 amino acids. The CDR3 sequence: CASRSGRFPNEQFF. The DNA of the CDR3 is TGTGCCAGCAGATCGGGACGGTTCCCCAATGAGCAGTTCTTC. Full variable domain (outside the CDR3, taken from reference TRBV7-9 and TRBJ2-1): DTGVSQNPRHKITKRGQNVTFRCDPISEHNRLYWYRQTLGQGPEFLTYFQNEAQLEKSRLLSDRFSAERPKGSFSTLEIQRTEQGDSAMYLCASRSGRFPNEQFFGPGTRLTVL.

J is TRBJ2-7 and V is TRBV7-9, with a tentative D call TRBD2 (6 bases). Germline CDR1 is SEHNR and CDR2 is FQNEAQ (reference sequence). CDR3 size: 17 residues. The ends were cut back, 5 bases at V and 4 bases at J, with 24 bases in the middle. CDR3 region: CASSLRRPGSPSYEQYF. The CDR3 DNA follows: TGTGCCAGCAGCCTCCGCCGTCCCGGGAGTCCCTCATACGAGCAGTACTTC.

The sample holds many counts of this clone. The chain carries TRBV28 and TRBJ1-1; D perhaps matches TRBD1 (5 bases). Germline CDR1 and CDR2: MDHEN and SYDVKM. V gave up 10 bases and J gave up 1 base, with 16 bases separating them. CDR3 length equals 14 residues. CDR3 region: CATQPGHANTEAFF. The CDR3 nucleotides read TGTGCCACCCAGCCCGGACATGCGAACACTGAAGCTTTCTTT.

This clone was seen only a few times. The chain employs TRBV2 and TRBJ2-1; no firm D call. Germline CDR1 is SNHLY and CDR2 is FYNNEI. V lost 6 bases to trimming and J lost 0 bases, with 12 bases between them. The CDR3 is made up of 15 amino acids. The CDR3 here is CASREQVVSYNEQFF. The CDR3 region has the DNA TGTGCCAGCAGGGAGCAGGTCGTCTCCTACAATGAGCAGTTCTTC.

This chain uses TRBV7-9 with TRBJ2-7, with TRBD2 as a possible D gene (6 bases). CDR1 SEHNR and CDR2 FQNEAQ come from the germline V gene (reference sequence). The CDR3 totals 13 residues. The germline V and J ends were trimmed by 5 bases and 5 bases, with 13 bases remaining between them. CDR3 region: CASSAPTRDEQYF. CDR3 coding DNA: TGTGCCAGCAGCGCCCCGACTAGGGACGAGCAGTACTTC.

This clone showed up many times. Different DNA sequences within this sample yield the same CDR3. The chain links TRBV14 to TRBJ1-5; no definite D call. V shed 3 bases and J shed 5 bases, with 8 bases lying between them. The CDR3 is 13 residues long. Germline loops: CDR1 SGHDN, CDR2 FVKESK. The CDR3 region is CASSQARDQPQHF. CDR3 coding DNA: TGTGCCAGCAGCCAGGCCCGGGATCAGCCCCAGCATTTT.

The CDR3 reads CAWSVRGRGHSYEQYF. CDR3 DNA: TGTGCCTGGAGTGTACGCGGCAGGGGGCATTCCTACGAGCAGTACTTC. This rearrangement joins TRBV30 to TRBJ2-7, with 8 bases matching TRBD1. Germline values: CDR1 GTSNPN, CDR2 SVGIG (reference sequence). This CDR3 comprises 16 residues. The V and J ends lost 0 bases and 1 base, in that order; junction bases with no gene match: 8.